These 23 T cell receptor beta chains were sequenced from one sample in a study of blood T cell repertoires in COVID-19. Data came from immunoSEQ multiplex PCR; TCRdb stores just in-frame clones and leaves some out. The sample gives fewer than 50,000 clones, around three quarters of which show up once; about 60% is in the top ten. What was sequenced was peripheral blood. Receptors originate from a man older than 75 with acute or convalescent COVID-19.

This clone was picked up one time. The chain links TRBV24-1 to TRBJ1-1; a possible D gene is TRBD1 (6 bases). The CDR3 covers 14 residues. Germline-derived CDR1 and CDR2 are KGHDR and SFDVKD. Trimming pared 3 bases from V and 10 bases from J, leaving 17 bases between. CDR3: CATSDPPQGYGAFF. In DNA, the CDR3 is TGTGCCACCAGTGATCCTCCACAGGGATACGGAGCTTTCTTT.

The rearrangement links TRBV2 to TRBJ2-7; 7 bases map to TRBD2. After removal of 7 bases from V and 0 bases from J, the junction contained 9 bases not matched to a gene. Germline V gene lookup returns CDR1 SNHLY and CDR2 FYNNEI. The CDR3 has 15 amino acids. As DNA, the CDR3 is TGTGCCAGCAAAGCGGGACTTCCCAGCTCCTACGAGCAGTACTTC. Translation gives CASKAGLPSSYEQYF.

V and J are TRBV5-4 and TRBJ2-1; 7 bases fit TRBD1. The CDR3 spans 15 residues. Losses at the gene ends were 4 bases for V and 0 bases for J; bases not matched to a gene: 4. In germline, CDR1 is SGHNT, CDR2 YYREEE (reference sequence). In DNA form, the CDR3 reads TGTGCCAGCAGCCCCAGGGGGAGCTCCTACAATGAGCAGTTCTTC. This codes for CASSPRGSSYNEQFF.

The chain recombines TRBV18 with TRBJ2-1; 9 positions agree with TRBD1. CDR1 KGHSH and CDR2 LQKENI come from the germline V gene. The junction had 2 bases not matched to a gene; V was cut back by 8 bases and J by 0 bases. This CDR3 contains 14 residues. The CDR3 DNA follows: TGTGCCAGCCGGACAGGGGTCTCCTACAATGAGCAGTTCTTC. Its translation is CASRTGVSYNEQFF.

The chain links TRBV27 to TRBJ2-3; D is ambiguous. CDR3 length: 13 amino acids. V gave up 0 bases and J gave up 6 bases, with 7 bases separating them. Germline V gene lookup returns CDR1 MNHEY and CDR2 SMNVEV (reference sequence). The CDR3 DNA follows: TGTGCCAGCAGTTTATCGCCCCGGGATACGCAGTATTTT. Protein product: CASSLSPRDTQYF.

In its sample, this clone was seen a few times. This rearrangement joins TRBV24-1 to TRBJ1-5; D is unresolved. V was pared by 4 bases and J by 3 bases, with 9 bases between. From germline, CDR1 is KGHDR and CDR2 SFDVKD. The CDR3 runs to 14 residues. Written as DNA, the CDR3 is TGTGCCACCAGTGAGAGTACAGTCAATCAGCCCCAGCATTTT. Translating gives CATSESTVNQPQHF.

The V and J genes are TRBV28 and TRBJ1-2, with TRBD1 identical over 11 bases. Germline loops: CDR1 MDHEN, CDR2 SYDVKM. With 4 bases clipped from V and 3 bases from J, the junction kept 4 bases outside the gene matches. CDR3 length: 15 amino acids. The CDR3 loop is CASSSGTGGDYGYTF. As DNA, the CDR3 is TGTGCCAGCAGTTCGGGGACAGGGGGGGACTATGGCTACACCTTC.

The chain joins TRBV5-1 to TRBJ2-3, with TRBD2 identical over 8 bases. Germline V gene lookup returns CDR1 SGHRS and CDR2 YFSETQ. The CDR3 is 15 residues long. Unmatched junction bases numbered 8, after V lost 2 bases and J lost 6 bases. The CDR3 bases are TGCGCCAGCAGCTTTACTAGCGGCATCCCGGATACGCAGTATTTT. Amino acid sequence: CASSFTSGIPDTQYF.

CDR3 sequence reads: CASSINNEQFF. DNA of the CDR3: TGTGCCAGTAGCATCAACAATGAGCAGTTCTTC. The chain uses TRBV19 and TRBJ2-1, with D hard to call. With 6 bases removed from V and 5 bases from J, the gap between germline ends came to 5 bases. This CDR3 region has 11 residues. Per germline, CDR1 LNHDA and CDR2 SQIVND (reference sequence).

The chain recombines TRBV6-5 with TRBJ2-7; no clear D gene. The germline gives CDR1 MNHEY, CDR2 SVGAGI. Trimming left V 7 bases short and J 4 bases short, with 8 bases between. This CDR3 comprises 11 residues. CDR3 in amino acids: CASNQRYEQYF. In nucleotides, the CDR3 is TGTGCCAGCAACCAGCGATACGAGCAGTACTTC.

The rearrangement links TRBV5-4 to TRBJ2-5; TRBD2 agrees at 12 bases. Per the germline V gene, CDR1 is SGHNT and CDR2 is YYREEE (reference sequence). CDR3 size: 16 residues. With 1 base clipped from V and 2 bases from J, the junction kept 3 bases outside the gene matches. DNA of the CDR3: TGTGCCAGCAGCTTGTCGCTAGCGGGAGGGCAAGAGACCCAGTACTTC. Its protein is CASSLSLAGGQETQYF.

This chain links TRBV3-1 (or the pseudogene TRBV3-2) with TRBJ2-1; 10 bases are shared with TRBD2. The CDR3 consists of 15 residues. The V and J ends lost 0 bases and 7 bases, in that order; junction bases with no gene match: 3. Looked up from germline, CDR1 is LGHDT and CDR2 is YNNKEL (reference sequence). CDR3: CASSQDPSGRNEQFF. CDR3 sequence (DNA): TGTGCCAGCAGCCAAGATCCTAGCGGGAGAAATGAGCAGTTCTTC.

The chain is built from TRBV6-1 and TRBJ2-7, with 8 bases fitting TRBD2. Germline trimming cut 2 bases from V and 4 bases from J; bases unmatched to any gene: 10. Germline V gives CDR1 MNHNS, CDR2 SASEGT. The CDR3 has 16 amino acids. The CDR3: CASSELKASGPYEQYF. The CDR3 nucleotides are TGTGCCAGCAGTGAACTAAAGGCTAGCGGGCCTTACGAGCAGTACTTC.

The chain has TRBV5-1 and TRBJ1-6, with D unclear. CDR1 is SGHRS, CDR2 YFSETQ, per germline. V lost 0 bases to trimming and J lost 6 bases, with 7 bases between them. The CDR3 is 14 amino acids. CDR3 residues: CASSLVQANSPLHF. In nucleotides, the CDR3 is TGCGCCAGCAGCTTGGTGCAGGCTAATTCACCCCTCCACTTT.

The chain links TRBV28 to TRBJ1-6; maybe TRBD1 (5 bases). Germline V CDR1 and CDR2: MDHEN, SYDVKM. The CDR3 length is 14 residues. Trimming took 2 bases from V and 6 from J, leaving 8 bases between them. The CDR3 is CASSLGGFNSPLHF. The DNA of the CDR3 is TGTGCCAGCAGTTTAGGGGGGTTTAATTCACCCCTCCACTTT.

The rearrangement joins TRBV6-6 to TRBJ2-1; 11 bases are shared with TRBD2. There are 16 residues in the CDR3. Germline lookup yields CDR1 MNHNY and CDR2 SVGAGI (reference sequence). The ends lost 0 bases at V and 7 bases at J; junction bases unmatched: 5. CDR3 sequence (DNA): TGTGCCAGCAGTTACTCGTCACTAGCGGGAGTTAATGAGCAGTTCTTC. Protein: CASSYSSLAGVNEQFF.

CDR3 DNA sequence: TGTGCCAGCAGCTCCTATGGTAGTCTGTACAATGAGCAGTTCTTC. Its translation: CASSSYGSLYNEQFF. V usage is TRBV13 and J usage is TRBJ2-1; D remains unclear. Germline assignment: CDR1 PRHDT and CDR2 FYEKMQ (reference sequence). The CDR3 loop spans 15 amino acids. V dropped 4 bases and J dropped 4 bases, with 14 bases sitting between them.

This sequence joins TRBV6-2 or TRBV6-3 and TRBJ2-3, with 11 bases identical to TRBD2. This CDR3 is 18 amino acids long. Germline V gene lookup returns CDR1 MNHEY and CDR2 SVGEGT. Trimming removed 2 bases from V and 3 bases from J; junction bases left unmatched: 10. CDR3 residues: CASSYLAGGPIITDTQYF. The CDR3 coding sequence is TGTGCCAGCAGTTACCTAGCGGGAGGACCAATTATTACAGATACGCAGTATTTT.

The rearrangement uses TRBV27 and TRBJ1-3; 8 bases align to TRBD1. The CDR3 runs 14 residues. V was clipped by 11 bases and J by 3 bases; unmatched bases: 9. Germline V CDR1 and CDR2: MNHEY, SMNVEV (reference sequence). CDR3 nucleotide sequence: TGTGCCTCCCGCCAGGGGGCATATGGAAACACCATATATTTT. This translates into CASRQGAYGNTIYF.

The CDR3 spells CASSPGTGEYYGYTF. The CDR3 coding sequence is TGTGCCAGCAGCCCCGGGACAGGGGAATACTATGGCTACACCTTC. The chain links TRBV9 to TRBJ1-2; 10 bases agree with TRBD1. The V gene end was trimmed by 4 bases and the J gene end by 3 bases; junction bases not matched to a gene: 6. CDR1 is SGDLS, CDR2 YYNGEE, per germline. The CDR3 is 15 amino acids. The variable domain in full, with the rest retrieved from reference TRBV9 and TRBJ1-2, is DSGVTQTPKHLITATGQRVTLRCSPRSGDLSVYWYQQSLDQGLQFLIQYYNGEERAKGNILERFSAQQFPDLHSELNLSSLELGDSALYFCASSPGTGEYYGYTFGSGTRLTVV.

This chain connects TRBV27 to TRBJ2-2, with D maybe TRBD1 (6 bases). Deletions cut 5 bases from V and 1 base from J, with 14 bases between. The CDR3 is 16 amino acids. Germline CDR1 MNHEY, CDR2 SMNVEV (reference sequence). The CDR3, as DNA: TGTGCCAGCAGTACAAACAGGGTAGGGAACACCGGGGAGCTGTTTTTT. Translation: CASSTNRVGNTGELFF.

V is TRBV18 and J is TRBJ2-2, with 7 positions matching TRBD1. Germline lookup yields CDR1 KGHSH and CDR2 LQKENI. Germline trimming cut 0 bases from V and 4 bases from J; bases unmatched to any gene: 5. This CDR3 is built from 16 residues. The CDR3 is CASSPPWTGRTGELFF. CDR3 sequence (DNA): TGTGCCAGCTCACCACCGTGGACAGGACGCACCGGGGAGCTGTTTTTT.

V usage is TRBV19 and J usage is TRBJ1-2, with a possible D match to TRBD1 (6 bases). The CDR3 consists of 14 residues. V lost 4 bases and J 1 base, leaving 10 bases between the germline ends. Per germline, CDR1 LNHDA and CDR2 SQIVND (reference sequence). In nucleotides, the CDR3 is TGTGCCAGTAGTACCTTGGACAGTAACTATGGCTACACCTTC. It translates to CASSTLDSNYGYTF.